This TCR beta chain is drawn from a study of cytomegalovirus exposure and HLA in healthy donors. Overall study findings and caveats: V- and J-gene trimming in TCR beta was tied to a missense DCLRE1C variant by an analysis performed later. In all likelihood, a cluster of highly shared sequence variants was a sequencing artifact. With high specificity and sensitivity, the classifier reportedly diagnosed cytomegalovirus status. In terms of immune exposure information, only CMV serostatus was available.

V dropped 7 bases and J dropped 1 base, with 13 bases sitting between them. Per the germline V gene, CDR1 is MNHNY and CDR2 is SVGAGI (reference sequence). This CDR3 spans 14 amino acids. Notes on this clone: The antigen remains unidentified.

The PCR contained 60 Vbeta and 13 Jbeta primers. The data were produced by immunoSEQ multiplex PCR, yet TCRdb's version contains in-frame clones alone and is incomplete. The repertoire holds 130,000 or so clones, with roughly 80% as singletons. The clonotype comes from a middle-aged man in good health and CMV-seronegative. The sequencing input was PBMCs. The rearrangement joins TRBV6-6 to TRBJ1-1; no clear D. CDR3 loop: CASILTGSNTEAFF. The CDR3 nucleotides read TGTGCCAGCATCCTAACCGGGTCGAACACTGAAGCTTTCTTT.